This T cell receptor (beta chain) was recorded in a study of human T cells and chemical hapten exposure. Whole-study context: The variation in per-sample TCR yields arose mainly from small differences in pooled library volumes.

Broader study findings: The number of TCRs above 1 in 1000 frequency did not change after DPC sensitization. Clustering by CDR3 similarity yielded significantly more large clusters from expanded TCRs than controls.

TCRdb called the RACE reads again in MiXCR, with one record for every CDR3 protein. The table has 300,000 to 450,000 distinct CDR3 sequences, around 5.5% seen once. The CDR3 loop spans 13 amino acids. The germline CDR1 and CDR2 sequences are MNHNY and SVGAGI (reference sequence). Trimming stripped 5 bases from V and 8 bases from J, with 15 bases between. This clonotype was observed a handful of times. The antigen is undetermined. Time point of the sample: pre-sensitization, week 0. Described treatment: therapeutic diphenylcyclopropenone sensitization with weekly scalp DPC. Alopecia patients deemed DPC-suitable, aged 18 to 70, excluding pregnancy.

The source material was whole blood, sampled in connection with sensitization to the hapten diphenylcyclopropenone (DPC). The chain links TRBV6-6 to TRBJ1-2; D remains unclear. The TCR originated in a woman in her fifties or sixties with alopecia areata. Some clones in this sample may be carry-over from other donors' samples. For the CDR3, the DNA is TGTGCCAGCAGTATTGAGAACCCTCGGGGCTACACCTTC. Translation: CASSIENPRGYTF.